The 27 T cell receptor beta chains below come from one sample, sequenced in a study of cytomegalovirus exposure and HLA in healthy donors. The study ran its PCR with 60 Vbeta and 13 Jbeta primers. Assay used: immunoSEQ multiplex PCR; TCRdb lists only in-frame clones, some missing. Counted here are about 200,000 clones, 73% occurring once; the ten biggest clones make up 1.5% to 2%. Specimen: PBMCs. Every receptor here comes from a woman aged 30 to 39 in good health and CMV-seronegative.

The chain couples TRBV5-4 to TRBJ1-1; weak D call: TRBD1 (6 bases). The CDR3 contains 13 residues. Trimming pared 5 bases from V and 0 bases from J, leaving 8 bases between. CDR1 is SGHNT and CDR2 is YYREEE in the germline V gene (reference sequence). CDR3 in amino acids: CASSDRMNTEAFF. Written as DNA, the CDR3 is TGTGCCAGCAGTGACAGGATGAACACTGAAGCTTTCTTT.

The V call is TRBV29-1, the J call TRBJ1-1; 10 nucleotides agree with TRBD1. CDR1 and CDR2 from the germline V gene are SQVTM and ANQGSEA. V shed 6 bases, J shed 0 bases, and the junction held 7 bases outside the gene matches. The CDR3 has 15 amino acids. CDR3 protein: CSVPRTGGMNTEAFF. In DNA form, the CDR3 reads TGCAGCGTGCCTAGGACAGGGGGTATGAACACTGAAGCTTTCTTT.

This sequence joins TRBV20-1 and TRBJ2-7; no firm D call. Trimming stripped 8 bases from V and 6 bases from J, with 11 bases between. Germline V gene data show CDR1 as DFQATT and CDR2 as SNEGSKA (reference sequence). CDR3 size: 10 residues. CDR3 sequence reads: CSLNYGEQYF. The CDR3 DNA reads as TGCAGTCTCAACTATGGCGAGCAGTACTTC.

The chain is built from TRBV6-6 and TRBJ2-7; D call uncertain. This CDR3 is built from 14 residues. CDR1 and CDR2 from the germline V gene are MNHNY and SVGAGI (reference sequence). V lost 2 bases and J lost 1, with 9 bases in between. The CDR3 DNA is TGTGCCAGCAGTTACCTCAGTACGTCCTACGAGCAGTACTTC. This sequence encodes CASSYLSTSYEQYF.

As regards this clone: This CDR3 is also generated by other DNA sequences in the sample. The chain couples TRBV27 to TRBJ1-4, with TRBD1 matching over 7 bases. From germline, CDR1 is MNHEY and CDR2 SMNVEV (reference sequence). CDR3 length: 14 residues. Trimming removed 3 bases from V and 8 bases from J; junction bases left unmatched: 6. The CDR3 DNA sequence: TGTGCCAGCAGTTTGCAGGGGGTGGGGGAAAAACTGTTTTTT. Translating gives CASSLQGVGEKLFF.

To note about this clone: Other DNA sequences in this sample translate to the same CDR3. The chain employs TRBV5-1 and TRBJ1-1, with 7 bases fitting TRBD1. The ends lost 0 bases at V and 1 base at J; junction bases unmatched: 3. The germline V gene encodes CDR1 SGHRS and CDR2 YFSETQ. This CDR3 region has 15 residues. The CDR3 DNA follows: TGCGCCAGCAGCTTGGTAGGGGGCCCGAACACTGAAGCTTTCTTT. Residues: CASSLVGGPNTEAFF.

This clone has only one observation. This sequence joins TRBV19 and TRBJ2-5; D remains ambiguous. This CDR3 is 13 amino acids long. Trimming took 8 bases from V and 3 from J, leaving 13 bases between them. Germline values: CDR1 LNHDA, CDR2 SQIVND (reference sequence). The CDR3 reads CASRLGRKETQYF. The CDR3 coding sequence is TGTGCCAGTCGGTTGGGCAGAAAAGAGACCCAGTACTTC. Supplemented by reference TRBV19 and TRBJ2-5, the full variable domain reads DGGITQSPKYLFRKEGQNVTLSCEQNLNHDAMYWYRQDPGQGLRLIYYSQIVNDFQKGDIAEGYSVSREKKESFPLTVTSAQKNPTAFYLCASRLGRKETQYFGPGTRLLVL.

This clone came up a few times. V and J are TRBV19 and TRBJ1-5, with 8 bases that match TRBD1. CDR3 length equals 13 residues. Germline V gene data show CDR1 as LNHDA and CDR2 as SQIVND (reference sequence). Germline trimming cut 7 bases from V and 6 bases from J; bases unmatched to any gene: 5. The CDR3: CASTKDRVQPQHF. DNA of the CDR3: TGTGCCAGTACCAAGGACAGGGTTCAGCCCCAGCATTTT. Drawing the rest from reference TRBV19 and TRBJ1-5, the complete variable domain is DGGITQSPKYLFRKEGQNVTLSCEQNLNHDAMYWYRQDPGQGLRLIYYSQIVNDFQKGDIAEGYSVSREKKESFPLTVTSAQKNPTAFYLCASTKDRVQPQHFGDGTRLSIL.

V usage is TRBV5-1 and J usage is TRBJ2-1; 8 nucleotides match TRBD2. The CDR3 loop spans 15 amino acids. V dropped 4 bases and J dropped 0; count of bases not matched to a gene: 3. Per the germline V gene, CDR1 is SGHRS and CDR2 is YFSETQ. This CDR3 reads CASSISGNSYNEQFF. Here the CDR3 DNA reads TGCGCCAGCAGCATTAGCGGGAACTCCTACAATGAGCAGTTCTTC. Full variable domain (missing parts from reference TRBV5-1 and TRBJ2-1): KAGVTQTPRYLIKTRGQQVTLSCSPISGHRSVSWYQQTPGQGLQFLFEYFSETQRNKGNFPGRFSGRQFSNSRSEMNVSTLELGDSALYLCASSISGNSYNEQFFGPGTRLTVL.

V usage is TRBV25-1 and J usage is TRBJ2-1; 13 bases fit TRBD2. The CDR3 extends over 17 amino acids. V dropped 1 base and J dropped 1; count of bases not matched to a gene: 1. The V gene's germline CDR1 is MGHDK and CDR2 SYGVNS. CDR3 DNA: TGTGCCAGCAGTGAATGGGGACTAGCGGGATCCTACAATGAGCAGTTCTTC. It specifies CASSEWGLAGSYNEQFF.

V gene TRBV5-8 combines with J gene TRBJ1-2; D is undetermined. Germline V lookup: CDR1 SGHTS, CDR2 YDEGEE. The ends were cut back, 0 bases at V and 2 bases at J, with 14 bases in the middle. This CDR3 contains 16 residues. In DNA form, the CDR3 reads TGTGCCAGCAGCTTGGGTGACCGGGAAGCCAACTATGGCTACACCTTC. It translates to CASSLGDREANYGYTF.

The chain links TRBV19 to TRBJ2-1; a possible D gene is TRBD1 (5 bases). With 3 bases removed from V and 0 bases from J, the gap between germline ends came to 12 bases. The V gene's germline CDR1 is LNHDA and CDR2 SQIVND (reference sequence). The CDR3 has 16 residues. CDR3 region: CASSIPGNSSYNEQFF. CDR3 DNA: TGTGCCAGTAGTATCCCAGGGAATAGCTCCTACAATGAGCAGTTCTTC.

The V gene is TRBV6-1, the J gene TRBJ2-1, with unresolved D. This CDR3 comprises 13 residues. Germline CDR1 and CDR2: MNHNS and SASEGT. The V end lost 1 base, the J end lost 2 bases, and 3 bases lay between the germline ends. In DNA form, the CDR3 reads TGTGCCAGCAGTGAAGTAGCCTACAATGAGCAGTTCTTC. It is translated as CASSEVAYNEQFF.

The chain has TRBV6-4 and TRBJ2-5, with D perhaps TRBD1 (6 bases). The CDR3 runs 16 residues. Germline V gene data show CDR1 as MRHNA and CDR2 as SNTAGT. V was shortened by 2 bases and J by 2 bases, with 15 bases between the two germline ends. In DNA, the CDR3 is TGTGCCAGCAGTGACGTGGGACAAGGGCATCAAGAGACCCAGTACTTC. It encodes CASSDVGQGHQETQYF.

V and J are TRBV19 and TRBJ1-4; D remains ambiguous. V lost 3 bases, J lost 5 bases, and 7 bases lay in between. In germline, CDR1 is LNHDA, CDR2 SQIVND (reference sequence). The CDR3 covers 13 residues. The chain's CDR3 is CASSIQRNEKLFF. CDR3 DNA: TGTGCCAGTAGTATCCAGCGAAATGAAAAACTGTTTTTT.

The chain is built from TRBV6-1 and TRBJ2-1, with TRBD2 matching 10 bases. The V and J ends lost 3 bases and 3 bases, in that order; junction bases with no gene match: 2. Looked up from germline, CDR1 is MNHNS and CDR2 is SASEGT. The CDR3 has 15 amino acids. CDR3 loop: CASSDKRGGYNEQFF. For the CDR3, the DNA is TGTGCCAGCAGTGACAAGCGGGGGGGCTACAATGAGCAGTTCTTC.

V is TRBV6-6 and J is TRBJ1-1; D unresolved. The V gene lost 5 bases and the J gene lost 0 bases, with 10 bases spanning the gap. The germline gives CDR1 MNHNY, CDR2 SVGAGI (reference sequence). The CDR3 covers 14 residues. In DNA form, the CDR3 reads TGTGCCAGCAGTCCACTAACATTGAACACTGAAGCTTTCTTT. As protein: CASSPLTLNTEAFF.

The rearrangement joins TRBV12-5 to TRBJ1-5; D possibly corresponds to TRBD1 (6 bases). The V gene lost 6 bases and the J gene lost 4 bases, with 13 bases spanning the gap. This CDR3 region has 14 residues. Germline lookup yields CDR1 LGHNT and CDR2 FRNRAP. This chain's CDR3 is CASGGGQVNQPQHF. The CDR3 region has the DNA TGTGCTAGTGGGGGGGGGCAGGTAAATCAGCCCCAGCATTTT.

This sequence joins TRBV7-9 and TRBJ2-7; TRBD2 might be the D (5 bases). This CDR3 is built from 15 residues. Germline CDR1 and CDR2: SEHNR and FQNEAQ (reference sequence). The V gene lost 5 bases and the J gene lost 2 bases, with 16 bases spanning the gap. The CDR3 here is CASSPLARTPYEQYF. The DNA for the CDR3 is TGTGCCAGCAGCCCTCTAGCCAGGACTCCCTACGAGCAGTACTTC.

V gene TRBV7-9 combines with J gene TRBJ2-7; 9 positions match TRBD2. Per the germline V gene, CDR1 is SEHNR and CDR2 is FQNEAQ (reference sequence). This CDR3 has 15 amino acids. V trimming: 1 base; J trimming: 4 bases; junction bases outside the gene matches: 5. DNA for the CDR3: TGTGCCAGCAGCTTAGTTCCTAGCGGGGATTACGAGCAGTACTTC. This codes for CASSLVPSGDYEQYF.

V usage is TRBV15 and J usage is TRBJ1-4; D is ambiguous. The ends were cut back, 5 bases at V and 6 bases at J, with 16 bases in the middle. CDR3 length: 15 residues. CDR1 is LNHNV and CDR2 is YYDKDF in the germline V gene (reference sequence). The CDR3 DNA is TGTGCCACCAGCCCACACGGGCGGGCTGATGAAAAACTGTTTTTT. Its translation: CATSPHGRADEKLFF.

This CDR3 is CASTPFPGSTEAFF. CDR3 DNA sequence: TGTGCCAGCACCCCCTTCCCTGGGAGCACTGAAGCTTTCTTT. The chain is built from TRBV27 and TRBJ1-1; no firm D call. Germline CDR1 and CDR2: MNHEY and SMNVEV (reference sequence). The CDR3 has 14 amino acids. Trimming pared 7 bases from V and 4 bases from J, leaving 16 bases between.

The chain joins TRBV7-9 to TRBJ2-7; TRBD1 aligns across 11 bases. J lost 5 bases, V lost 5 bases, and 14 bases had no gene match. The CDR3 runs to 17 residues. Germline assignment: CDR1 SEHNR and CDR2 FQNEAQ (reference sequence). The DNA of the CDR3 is TGTGCCAGCAGCCTCCTGAGGACAGGGGGCCTGGTTCACGAGCAGTACTTC. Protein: CASSLLRTGGLVHEQYF.

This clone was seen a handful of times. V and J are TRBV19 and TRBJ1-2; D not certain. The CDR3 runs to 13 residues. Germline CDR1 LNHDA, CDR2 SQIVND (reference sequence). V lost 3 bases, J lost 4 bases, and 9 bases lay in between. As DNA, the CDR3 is TGTGCCAGTAGTATTATCGGGAGCTATGGCTACACCTTC. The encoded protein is CASSIIGSYGYTF.

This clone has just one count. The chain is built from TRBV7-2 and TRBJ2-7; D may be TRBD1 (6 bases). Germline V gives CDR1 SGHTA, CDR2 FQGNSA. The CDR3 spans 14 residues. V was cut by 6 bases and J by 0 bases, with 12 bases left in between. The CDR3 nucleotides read TGTGCCAGCAGATACAGGGAAAGCTCCTACGAGCAGTACTTC. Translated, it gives CASRYRESSYEQYF.

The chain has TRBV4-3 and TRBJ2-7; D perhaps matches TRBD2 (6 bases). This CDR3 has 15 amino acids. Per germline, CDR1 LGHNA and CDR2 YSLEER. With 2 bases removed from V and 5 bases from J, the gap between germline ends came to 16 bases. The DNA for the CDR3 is TGCGCCAGCAGCCAACCTCGGCGGGGAGTCAACGAGCAGTACTTC. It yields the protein CASSQPRRGVNEQYF.

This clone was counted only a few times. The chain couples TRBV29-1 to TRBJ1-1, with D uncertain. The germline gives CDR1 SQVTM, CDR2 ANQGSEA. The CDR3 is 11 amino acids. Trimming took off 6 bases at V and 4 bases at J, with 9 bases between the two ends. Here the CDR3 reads CSVMAGTEAFF. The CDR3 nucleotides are TGCAGCGTGATGGCAGGCACTGAAGCTTTCTTT.